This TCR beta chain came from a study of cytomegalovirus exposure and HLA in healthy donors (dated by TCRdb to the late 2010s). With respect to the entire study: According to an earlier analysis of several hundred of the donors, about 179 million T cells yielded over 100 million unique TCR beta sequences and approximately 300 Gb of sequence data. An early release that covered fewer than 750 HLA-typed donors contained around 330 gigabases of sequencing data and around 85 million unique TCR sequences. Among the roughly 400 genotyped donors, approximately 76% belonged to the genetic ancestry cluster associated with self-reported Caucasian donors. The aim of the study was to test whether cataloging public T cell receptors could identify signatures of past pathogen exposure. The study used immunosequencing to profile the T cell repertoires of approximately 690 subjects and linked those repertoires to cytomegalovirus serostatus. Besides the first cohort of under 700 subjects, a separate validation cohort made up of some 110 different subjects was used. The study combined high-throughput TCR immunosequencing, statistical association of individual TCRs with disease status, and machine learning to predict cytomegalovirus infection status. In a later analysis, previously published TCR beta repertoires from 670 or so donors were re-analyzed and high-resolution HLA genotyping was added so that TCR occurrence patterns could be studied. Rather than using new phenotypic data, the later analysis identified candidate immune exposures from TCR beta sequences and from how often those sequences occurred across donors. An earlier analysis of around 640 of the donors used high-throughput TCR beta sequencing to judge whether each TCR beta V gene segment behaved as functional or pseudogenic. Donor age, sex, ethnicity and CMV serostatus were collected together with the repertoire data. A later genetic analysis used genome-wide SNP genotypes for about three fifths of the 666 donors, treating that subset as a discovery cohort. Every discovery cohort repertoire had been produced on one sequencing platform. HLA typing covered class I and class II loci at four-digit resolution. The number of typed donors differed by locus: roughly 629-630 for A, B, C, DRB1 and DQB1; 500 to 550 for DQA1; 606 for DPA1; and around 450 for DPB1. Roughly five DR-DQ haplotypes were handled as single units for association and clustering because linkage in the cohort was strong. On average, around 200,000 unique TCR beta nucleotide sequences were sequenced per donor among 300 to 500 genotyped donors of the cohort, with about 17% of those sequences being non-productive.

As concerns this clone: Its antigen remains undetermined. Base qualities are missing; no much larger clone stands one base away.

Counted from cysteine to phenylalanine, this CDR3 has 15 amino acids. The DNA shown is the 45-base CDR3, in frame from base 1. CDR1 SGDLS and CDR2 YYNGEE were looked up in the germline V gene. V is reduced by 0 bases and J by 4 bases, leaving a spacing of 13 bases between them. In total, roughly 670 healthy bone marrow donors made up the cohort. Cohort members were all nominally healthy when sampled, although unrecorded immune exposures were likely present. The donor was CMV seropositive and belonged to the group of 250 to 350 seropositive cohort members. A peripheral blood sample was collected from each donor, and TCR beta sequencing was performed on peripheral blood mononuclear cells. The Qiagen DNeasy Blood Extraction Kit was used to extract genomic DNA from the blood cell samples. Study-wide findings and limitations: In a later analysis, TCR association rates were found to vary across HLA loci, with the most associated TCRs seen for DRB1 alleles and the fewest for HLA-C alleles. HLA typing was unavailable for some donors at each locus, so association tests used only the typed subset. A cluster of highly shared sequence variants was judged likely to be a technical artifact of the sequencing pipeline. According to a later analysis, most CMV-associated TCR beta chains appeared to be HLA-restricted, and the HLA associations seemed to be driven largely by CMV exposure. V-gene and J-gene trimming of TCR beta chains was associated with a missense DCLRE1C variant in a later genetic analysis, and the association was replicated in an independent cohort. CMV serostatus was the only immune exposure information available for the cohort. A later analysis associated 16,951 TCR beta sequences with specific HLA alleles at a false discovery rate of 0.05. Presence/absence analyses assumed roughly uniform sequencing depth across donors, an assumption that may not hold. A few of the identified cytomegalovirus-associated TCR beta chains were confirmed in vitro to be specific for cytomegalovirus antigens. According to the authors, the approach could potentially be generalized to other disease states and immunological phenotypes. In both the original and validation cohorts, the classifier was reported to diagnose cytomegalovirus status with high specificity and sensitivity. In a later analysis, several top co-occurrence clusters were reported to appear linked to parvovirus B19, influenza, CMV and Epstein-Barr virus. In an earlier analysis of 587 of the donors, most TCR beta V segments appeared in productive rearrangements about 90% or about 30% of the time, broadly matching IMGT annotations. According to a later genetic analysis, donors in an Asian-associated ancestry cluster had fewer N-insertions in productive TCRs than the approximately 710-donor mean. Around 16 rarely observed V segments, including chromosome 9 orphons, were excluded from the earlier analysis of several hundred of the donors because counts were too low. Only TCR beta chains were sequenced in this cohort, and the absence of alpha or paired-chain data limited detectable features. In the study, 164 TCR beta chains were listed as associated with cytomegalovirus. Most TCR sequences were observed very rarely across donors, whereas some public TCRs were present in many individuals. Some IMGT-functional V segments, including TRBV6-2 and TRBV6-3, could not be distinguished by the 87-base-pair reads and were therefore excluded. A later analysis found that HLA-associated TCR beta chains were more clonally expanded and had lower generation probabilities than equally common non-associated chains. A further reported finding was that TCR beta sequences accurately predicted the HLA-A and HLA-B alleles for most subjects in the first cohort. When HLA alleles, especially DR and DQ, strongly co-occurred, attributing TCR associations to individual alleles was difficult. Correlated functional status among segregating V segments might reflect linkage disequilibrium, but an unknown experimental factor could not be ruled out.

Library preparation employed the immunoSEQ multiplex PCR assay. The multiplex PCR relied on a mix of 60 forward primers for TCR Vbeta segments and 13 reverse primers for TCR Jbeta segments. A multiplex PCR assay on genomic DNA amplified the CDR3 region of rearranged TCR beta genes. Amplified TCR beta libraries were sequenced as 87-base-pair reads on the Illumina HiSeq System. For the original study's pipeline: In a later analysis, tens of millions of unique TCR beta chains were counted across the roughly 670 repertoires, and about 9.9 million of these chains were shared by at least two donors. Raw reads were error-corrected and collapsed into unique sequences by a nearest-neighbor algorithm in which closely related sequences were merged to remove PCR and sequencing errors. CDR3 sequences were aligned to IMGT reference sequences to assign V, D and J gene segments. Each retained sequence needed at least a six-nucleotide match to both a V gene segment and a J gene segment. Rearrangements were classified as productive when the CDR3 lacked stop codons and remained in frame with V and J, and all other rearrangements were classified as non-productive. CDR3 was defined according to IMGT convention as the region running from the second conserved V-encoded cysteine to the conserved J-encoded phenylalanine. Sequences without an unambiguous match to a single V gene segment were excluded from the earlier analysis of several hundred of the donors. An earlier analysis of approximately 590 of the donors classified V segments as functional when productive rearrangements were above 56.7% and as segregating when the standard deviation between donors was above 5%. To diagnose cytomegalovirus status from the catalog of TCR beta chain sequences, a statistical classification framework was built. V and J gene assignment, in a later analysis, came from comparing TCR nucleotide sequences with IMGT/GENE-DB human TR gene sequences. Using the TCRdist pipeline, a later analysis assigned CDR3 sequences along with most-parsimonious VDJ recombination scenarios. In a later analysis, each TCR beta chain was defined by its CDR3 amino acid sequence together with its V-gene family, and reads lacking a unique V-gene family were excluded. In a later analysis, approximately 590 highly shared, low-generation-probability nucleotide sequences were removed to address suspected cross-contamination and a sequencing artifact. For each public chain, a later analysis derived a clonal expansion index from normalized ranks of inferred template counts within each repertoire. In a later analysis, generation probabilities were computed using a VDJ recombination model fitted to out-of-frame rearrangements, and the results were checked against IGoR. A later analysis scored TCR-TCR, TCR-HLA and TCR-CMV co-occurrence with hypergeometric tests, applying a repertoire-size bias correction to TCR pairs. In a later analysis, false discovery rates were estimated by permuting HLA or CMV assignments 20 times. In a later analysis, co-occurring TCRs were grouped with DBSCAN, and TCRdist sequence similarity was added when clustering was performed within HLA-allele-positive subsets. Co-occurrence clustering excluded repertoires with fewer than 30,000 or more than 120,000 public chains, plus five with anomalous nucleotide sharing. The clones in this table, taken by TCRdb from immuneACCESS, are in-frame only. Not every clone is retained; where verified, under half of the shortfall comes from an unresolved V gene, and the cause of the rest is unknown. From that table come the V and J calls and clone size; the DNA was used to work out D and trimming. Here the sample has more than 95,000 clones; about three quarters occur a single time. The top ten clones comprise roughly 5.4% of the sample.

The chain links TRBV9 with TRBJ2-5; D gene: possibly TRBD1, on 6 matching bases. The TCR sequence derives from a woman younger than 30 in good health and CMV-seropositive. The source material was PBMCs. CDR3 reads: CASSVGQGPGETQYF. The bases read TGTGCCAGCAGCGTAGGCCAGGGGCCGGGAGAGACCCAGTACTTC. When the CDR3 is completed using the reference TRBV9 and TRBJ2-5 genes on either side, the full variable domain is DSGVTQTPKHLITATGQRVTLRCSPRSGDLSVYWYQQSLDQGLQFLIQYYNGEERAKGNILERFSAQQFPDLHSELNLSSLELGDSALYFCASSVGQGPGETQYFGPGTRLLVL.